This T cell receptor beta chain derives from a study of OX40 agonist ivuxolimab in advanced cancers. At the level of the study: At 65% to 85% male, the cohort had a mean age of 60 years, ranging from 23 to 79. Study findings and constraints: Clonal expansion from baseline to week 6 occurred in both CD4+ and CD8+ T cells. Among the lowest peripheral clonal expansion occurred in 0.1-3.0 mg/kg partial responders.

As regards this clone: The antigen is unknown.

V lost 0 bases to trimming and J lost 8 bases; unmatched junction nucleotides: 12. Germline CDR1 and CDR2: GTSNPN and SVGIG (reference sequence). The CDR3 spans 16 residues. The assay was immunoSEQ multiplex PCR, and TCRdb's table has in-frame clones only and misses some. The sample shows some 40,000 clones, around 83% of them seen only once. The chain has TRBV30 and TRBJ2-1; 8 nucleotides line up with TRBD2. The TCR sequence derives from an adult with an advanced solid tumor such as melanoma, head and neck, liver or kidney cancer. Material: CD4+ or CD8+ T cells sorted from blood, obtained in a trial of the OX40 agonist ivuxolimab. The CDR3 DNA follows: TGTGCCTGGAGTGTAGCGTCCGGCGGGGGGATATATGAGCAGTTCTTC. Encoded protein: CAWSVASGGGIYEQFF.